This T cell receptor (beta chain) was sequenced in a study of regulatory T cells in long-lasting Graves disease. The sample's time point: newly diagnosed GD, antithyroid drugs for less than 3 months. The authors made the TCR library using RNA they extracted from PBMCs. This clonotype was counted at least ten times. Libraries of TCR beta came from iRepertoire HTBI primers plus Arm-PCR of CDR3 regions. TCRdb reprocessed the multiplex PCR reads via MiXCR and lists one record per CDR3 protein. The profile covers 540,000 or so distinct CDR3 sequences, with around an eighth appearing a single time and 10% taken by the ten largest. The germline V and J ends were trimmed by 4 bases and 9 bases, with 9 bases remaining between them. The CDR3 is 13 residues long. Germline V gene lookup returns CDR1 KGHDR and CDR2 SFDVKD. This sample was also put to use in a study of T cells in Graves' hyperthyroidism and ophthalmopathy. That source adds: The study enrolled patients aged 18 to 65 with newly diagnosed hyperthyroidism of under 2 months' duration. Any patient presenting with uncontrolled infection, other autoimmune disease, pregnancy or lactation was left out.

This chain joins TRBV24-1 and TRBJ2-6; D is unresolved. The sample here was peripheral blood mononuclear cells (PBMCs), taken at new diagnosis, from a patient treated with antithyroid drugs. The receptor comes from a man aged 25-45 years with Graves disease. The CDR3 reads CATSDSINNVLTF. The CDR3 DNA follows: TGTGCCACCAGTGACTCCATTAACAACGTCCTGACTTTC.